Shown below are 9 T cell receptor beta chains from a single sample sequenced in a study of PD-1 blockade in classical Hodgkin lymphoma. Stated time point: newly diagnosed, previously untreated cHL patient sample. The repertoire was sequenced with immunoSEQ multiplex PCR; TCRdb's copy has only in-frame clones and lacks some. The sample has some 26,000 clones; 94% are singletons. The sample consisted of peripheral blood mononuclear cells (PBMCs). All receptors come from a human donor with classical Hodgkin lymphoma.

The CDR3 nucleotides are TGTGCCTGGGAGAGGGGGTCTAGACTGTTTTTT. The encoded protein is CAWERGSRLFF. The gene calls are TRBV30 and TRBJ1-4; TRBD1 is a possible D gene (6 bases). With 5 bases removed from V and 13 bases from J, the gap between germline ends came to 14 bases. The CDR3 consists of 11 residues. CDR1 is GTSNPN and CDR2 is SVGIG in the germline V gene (reference sequence).

This clone was seen a handful of times. This chain uses TRBV7-9 with TRBJ1-5; D remains unclear. The germline V gene has CDR1 SEHNR and CDR2 FQNEAQ (reference sequence). The CDR3 has 15 amino acids. Trimming pared 5 bases from V and 6 bases from J, leaving 17 bases between. CDR3 amino acids: CASSPDTGLFQPQHF. The CDR3 nucleotides read TGTGCCAGCAGCCCCGACACCGGTTTGTTTCAGCCCCAGCATTTT. Together with reference TRBV7-9 and TRBJ1-5, the CDR3 gives the full variable domain: DTGVSQNPRHKITKRGQNVTFRCDPISEHNRLYWYRQTLGQGPEFLTYFQNEAQLEKSRLLSDRFSAERPKGSFSTLEIQRTEQGDSAMYLCASSPDTGLFQPQHFGDGTRLSIL.

The rearrangement links TRBV2 to TRBJ1-4; 7 bases fit TRBD1. Germline V gives CDR1 SNHLY, CDR2 FYNNEI. CDR3 length: 14 amino acids. With V trimmed by 4 bases and J by 8 bases, 7 bases remained unmatched. The CDR3 DNA sequence: TGTGCCAGCAGTGCAGGGGGGCGCTGGGAAAAACTGTTTTTT. Translated, it gives CASSAGGRWEKLFF.

This clone was detected once. The CDR3 sequence is CASSGGTSGSRSSYEQYF. CDR3 DNA sequence: TGTGCCAGCAGTGGCGGGACTAGCGGGAGCCGTAGCTCCTACGAGCAGTACTTC. The V call is TRBV2, the J call TRBJ2-7; TRBD2 aligns across 14 bases. In germline, CDR1 is SNHLY, CDR2 FYNNEI. The CDR3 sequence is 18 residues long. After removal of 4 bases from V and 0 bases from J, the junction contained 8 bases not matched to a gene.

V usage is TRBV5-1 and J usage is TRBJ1-2; TRBD1 is a possible D gene (6 bases). V was shortened by 3 bases and J by 4 bases, with 19 bases between the two germline ends. Germline V CDR1 and CDR2: SGHRS, YFSETQ. This CDR3 is 16 amino acids long. The CDR3 bases are TGCGCCAGCAGCTGGGGACCCTTCCCGGGGGCCTATGGCTACACCTTC. Translation: CASSWGPFPGAYGYTF.

In the case of this clone: The sample contains more than one DNA sequence encoding this CDR3. The chain carries TRBV7-2 and TRBJ1-2; D remains ambiguous. The CDR3 has 13 amino acids. The V and J ends lost 4 bases and 3 bases respectively, with 9 bases between them. Germline V lookup: CDR1 SGHTA, CDR2 FQGNSA. The CDR3 spells CASSSRPDYGYTF. The CDR3 region has the DNA TGTGCCAGCAGCTCCCGGCCTGACTATGGCTACACCTTC.

The chain joins TRBV6-5 to TRBJ2-7, with 8 bases identical to TRBD1. Germline CDR1 and CDR2: MNHEY and SVGAGI. The CDR3 has 13 amino acids. The V segment lost 6 bases and the J segment 2 bases; nucleotides outside the gene matches: 3. CDR3 sequence reads: CASSLTGAYEQYF. The CDR3 DNA is TGTGCCAGCAGCCTGACAGGGGCCTACGAGCAGTACTTC.

This rearrangement joins TRBV28 to TRBJ2-1; D possibly uses TRBD1 or TRBD2 (5 bases each). Germline values: CDR1 MDHEN, CDR2 SYDVKM. V gave up 6 bases and J gave up 5 bases, with 17 bases separating them. The CDR3 is 15 amino acids. CDR3 residues: CASSFGTQGNNEQFF. The CDR3 coding sequence is TGTGCCAGCAGCTTCGGGACCCAGGGCAACAATGAGCAGTTCTTC.

The chain couples TRBV10-2 to TRBJ1-1; the D is unclear. This CDR3 has 11 amino acids. Germline assignment: CDR1 WSHSY and CDR2 SAAADI. Trimming pared 9 bases from V and 4 bases from J, leaving 9 bases between. CDR3 in amino acids: CASARATEAFF. The CDR3 bases are TGCGCCAGTGCAAGGGCCACTGAAGCTTTCTTT.